The clone carrying this T cell receptor (beta chain) has only a few counts. Its antigen is not known. This entry is derived from a study of Graves' ophthalmopathy and Graves' hyperthyroidism. Study-level findings and limits: Ophthalmopathy cases were distinguished from stable hyperthyroidism by a 13-signature model, reaching over 85% sensitivity and about 80% specificity. In predicting ophthalmopathy progression, the model reached roughly 69% sensitivity and around 72% specificity.

TCR beta CDR3 regions were amplified from RNA transcripts. Scientists carried out first-round RT-PCR using HTBI primers and then a second-round multiplex PCR. TCRdb re-called the multiplex PCR reads through MiXCR, storing one row per CDR3 protein. The table shows about 660,000 distinct CDR3 sequences, with just over 40% occurring only once. The V segment lost 5 bases and the J segment 3 bases; nucleotides outside the gene matches: 10. Per germline, CDR1 LGHNA and CDR2 YSLEER. This CDR3 is 16 amino acids long. The genes are TRBV4-3 and TRBJ2-5; TRBD2 matches at 9 bases. The sequenced sample consisted of peripheral blood. This clonotype originated in an adult man with Graves' ophthalmopathy. The CDR3 reads CASSSNRVAGEETQYF. The CDR3 bases are TGCGCCAGCAGCTCCAACAGGGTAGCGGGGGAAGAGACCCAGTACTTC.